This paragraph covers one T cell receptor beta chain sequence. This sample was included in a study of technical replicates of blood from a few donors. This CDR3 contains 14 residues. Germline values: CDR1 SNHLY, CDR2 FYNNEI. V shed 6 bases, J shed 4 bases, and the junction held 5 bases outside the gene matches. The data were produced by immunoSEQ multiplex PCR, yet TCRdb's version contains in-frame clones alone and is incomplete. The sample lists approximately 73,000 clones; 85% to 95% were seen once. Specimen: T cells isolated from PBMCs. The chain joins TRBV2 to TRBJ1-3, with 8 nucleotides matching TRBD1. The TCR sequence derives from a human donor in good health. CDR3 region: CASRDRVTGNTIYF. The CDR3 DNA reads TGTGCCAGCAGGGACAGGGTGACCGGAAACACCATATATTTT. The full variable domain, rest sourced from reference TRBV2 and TRBJ1-3, is EPEVTQTPSHQVTQMGQEVILRCVPISNHLYFYWYRQILGQKVEFLVSFYNNEISEKSEIFDDQFSVERPDGSNFTLKIRSTKLEDSAMYFCASRDRVTGNTIYFGEGSWLTVV.